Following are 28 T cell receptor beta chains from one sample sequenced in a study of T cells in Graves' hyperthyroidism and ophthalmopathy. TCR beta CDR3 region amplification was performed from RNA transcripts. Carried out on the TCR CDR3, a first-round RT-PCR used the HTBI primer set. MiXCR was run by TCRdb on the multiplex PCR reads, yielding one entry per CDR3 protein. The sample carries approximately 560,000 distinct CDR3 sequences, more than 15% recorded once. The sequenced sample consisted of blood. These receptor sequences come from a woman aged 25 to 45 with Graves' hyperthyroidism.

DNA of the CDR3: TGTGCCAGCAGGGACGAGGGGGCGAACACTGAAGCTTTCTTT. It encodes CASRDEGANTEAFF. V gene TRBV12-3 or TRBV12-4 combines with J gene TRBJ1-1; the match to TRBD1 covers 7 bases. J gave up 1 base and V 6 bases, and 5 bases lay outside the gene matches. This CDR3 is built from 14 residues.

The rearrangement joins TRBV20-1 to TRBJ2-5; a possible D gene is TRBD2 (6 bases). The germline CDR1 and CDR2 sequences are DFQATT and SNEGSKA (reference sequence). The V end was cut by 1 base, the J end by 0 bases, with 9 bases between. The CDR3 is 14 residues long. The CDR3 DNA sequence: TGCAGTGCTAGAGGCATAGCGGACCAAGAGACCCAGTACTTC. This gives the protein CSARGIADQETQYF.

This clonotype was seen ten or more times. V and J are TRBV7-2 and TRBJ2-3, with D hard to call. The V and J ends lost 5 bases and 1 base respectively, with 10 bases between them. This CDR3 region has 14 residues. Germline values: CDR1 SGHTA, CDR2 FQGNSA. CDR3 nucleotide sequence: TGTGCCAGCAGCGTAAACGTGGGCACAGATACGCAGTATTTT. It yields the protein CASSVNVGTDTQYF.

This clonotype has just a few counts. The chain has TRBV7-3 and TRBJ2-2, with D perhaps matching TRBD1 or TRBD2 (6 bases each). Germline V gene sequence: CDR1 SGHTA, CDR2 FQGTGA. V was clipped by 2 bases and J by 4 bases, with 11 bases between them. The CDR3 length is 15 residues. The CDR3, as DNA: TGTGCCAGCAGCTTATTCAGGGGAGGCACCGGGGAGCTGTTTTTT. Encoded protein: CASSLFRGGTGELFF.

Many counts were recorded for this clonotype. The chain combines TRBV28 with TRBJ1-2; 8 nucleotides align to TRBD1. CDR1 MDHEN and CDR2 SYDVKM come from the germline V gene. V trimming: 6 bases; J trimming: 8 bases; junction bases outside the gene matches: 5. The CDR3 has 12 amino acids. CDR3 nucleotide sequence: TGTGCCAGCAGGGACAGGGCCGGAGGCTACACCTTC. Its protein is CASRDRAGGYTF.

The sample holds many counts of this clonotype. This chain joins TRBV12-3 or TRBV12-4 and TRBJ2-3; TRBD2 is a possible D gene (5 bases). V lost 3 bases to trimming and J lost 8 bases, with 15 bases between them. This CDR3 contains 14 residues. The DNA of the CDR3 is TGTGCCAGCAGTTTTGGTCTAGCTCCCGCTACGCAGTATTTT. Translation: CASSFGLAPATQYF.

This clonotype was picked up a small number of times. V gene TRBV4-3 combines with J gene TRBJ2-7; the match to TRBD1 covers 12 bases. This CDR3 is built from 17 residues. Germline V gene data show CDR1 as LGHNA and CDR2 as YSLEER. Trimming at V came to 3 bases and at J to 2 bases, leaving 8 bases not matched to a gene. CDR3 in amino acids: CASSQGDRGPPTYEQYF. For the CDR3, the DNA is TGCGCCAGCAGCCAGGGGGACAGGGGGCCACCTACCTACGAGCAGTACTTC.

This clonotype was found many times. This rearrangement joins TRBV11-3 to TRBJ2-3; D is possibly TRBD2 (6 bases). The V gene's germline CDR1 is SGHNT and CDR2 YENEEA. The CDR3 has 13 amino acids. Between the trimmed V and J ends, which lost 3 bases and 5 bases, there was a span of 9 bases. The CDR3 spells CASSFAGGDTQYF. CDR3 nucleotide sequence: TGTGCCAGCAGCTTCGCCGGGGGAGATACGCAGTATTTT.

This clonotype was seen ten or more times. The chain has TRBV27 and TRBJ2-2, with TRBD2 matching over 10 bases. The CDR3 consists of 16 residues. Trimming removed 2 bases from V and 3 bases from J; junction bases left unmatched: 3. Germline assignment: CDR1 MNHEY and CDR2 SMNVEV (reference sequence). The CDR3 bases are TGTGCCAGCAGTTTAGTAGCGGGAGGTCACACCGGGGAGCTGTTTTTT. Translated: CASSLVAGGHTGELFF.

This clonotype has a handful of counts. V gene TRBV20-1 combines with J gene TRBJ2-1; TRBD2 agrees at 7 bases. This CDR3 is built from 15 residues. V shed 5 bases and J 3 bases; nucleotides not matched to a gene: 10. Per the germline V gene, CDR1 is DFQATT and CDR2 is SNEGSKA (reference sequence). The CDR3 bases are TGCAGTGCTCCTAGCCCACTAGCGATCTACAATGAGCAGTTCTTC. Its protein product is CSAPSPLAIYNEQFF.

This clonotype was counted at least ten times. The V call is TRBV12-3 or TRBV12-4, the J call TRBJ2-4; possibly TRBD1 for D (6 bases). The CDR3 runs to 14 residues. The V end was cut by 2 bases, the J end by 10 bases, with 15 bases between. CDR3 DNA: TGTGCCAGCAGTTTATTCCGGAAAACAGGGATTCAGTACTTC. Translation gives CASSLFRKTGIQYF.

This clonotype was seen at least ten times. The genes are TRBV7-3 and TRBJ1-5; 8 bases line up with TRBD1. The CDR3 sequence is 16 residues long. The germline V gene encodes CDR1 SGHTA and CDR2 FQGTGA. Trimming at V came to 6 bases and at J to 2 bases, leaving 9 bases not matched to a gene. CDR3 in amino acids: CASSHRQGKGNQPQHF. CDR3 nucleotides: TGTGCCAGCAGTCACAGACAGGGGAAGGGCAATCAGCCCCAGCATTTT.

CDR3 sequence (DNA): TGTGCCAGCAAAACTAGCGGACAGTTCTTC. Translated: CASKTSGQFF. This chain connects TRBV2 to TRBJ2-1, with 8 nucleotides matching TRBD2. Per germline, CDR1 SNHLY and CDR2 FYNNEI. The CDR3 runs 10 residues. Trimming cost V 7 bases and J 13 bases; bases outside gene matches: 3.

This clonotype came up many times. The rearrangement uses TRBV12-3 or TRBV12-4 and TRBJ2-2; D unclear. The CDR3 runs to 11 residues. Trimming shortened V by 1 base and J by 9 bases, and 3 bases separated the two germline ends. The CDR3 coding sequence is TGTGCCAGCAGTTTAGAGCGGGAGCTGTTTTTT. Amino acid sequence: CASSLERELFF.

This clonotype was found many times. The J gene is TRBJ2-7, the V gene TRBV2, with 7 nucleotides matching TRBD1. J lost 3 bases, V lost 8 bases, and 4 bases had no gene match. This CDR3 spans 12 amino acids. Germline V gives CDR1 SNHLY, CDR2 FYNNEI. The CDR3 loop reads CASADRDYEQYF. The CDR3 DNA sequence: TGTGCCAGCGCCGACAGGGACTACGAGCAGTACTTC.

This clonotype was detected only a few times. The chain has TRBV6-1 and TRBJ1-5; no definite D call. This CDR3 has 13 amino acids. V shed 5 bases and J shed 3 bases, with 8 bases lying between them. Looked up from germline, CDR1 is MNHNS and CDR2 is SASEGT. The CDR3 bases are TGTGCCAGCAGTACAAACAACAATCAGCCCCAGCATTTT. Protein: CASSTNNNQPQHF.

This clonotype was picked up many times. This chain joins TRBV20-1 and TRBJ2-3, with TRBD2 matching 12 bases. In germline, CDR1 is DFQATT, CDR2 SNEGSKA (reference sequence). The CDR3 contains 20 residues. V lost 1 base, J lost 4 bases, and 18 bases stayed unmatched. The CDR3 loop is CSARGIGLASGRAGADTQYF. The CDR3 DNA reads TGCAGTGCTAGAGGAATCGGACTGGCTAGCGGGAGGGCCGGTGCAGATACGCAGTATTTT.

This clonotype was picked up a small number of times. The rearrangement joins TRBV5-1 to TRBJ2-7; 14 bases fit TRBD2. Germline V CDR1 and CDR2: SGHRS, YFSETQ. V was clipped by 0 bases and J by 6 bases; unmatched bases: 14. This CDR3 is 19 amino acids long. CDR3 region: CASSLAPGLAGGFLSEQYF. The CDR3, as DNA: TGCGCCAGCAGCTTGGCCCCCGGACTAGCGGGAGGCTTCTTATCCGAGCAGTACTTC.

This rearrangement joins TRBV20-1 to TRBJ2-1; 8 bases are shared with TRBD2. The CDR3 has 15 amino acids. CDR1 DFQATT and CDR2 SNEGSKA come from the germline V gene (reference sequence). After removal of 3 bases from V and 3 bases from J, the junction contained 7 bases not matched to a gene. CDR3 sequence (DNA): TGCAGTGCTAGTGCCGGACTAGCTGTCTACAATGAGCAGTTCTTC. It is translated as CSASAGLAVYNEQFF.

This chain's CDR3 is CAVGTGMNEQFF. The CDR3 bases are TGTGCCGTCGGGACAGGTATGAATGAGCAGTTCTTC. This chain joins TRBV10-3 and TRBJ2-1; 8 nucleotides line up with TRBD1. The trim removed 11 bases at V and 7 bases at J, leaving 7 bases unmatched. CDR3 size: 12 residues. Germline V gives CDR1 ENHRY, CDR2 SYGVKD.

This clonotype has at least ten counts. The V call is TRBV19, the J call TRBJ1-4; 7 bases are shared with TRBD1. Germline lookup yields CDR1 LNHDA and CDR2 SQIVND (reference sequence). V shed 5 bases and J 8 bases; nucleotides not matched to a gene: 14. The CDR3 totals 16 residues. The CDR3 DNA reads TGTGCCAGTAGTGGACGGGACAGCGCATGGAAAGAAAAACTGTTTTTT. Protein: CASSGRDSAWKEKLFF.

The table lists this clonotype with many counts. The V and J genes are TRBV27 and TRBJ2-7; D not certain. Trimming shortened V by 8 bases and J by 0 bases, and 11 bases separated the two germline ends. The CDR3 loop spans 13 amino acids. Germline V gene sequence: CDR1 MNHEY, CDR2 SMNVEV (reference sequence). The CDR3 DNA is TGTGCCAGCTCGGACCGCAGCTCCTACGAGCAGTACTTC. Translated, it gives CASSDRSSYEQYF.

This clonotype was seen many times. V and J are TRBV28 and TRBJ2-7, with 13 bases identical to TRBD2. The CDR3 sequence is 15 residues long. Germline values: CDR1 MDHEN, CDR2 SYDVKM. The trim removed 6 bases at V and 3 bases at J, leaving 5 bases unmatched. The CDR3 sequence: CASRGGLAGVYEQYF. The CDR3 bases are TGTGCCAGCAGGGGAGGACTAGCGGGAGTCTACGAGCAGTACTTC.

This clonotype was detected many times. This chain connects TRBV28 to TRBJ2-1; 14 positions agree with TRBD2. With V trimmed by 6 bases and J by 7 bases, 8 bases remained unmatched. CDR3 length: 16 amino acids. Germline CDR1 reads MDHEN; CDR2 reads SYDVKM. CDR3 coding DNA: TGTGCCAGCAGCCTTAGACTAGCGGGAGGGCGGAATGAGCAGTTCTTC. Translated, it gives CASSLRLAGGRNEQFF. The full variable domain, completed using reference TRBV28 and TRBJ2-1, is DVKVTQSSRYLVKRTGEKVFLECVQDMDHENMFWYRQDPGLGLRLIYFSYDVKMKEKGDIPEGYSVSREKKERFSLILESASTNQTSMYLCASSLRLAGGRNEQFFGPGTRLTVL.

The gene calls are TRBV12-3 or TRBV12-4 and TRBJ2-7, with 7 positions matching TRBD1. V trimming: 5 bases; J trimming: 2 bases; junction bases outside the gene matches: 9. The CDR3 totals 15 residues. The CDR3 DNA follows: TGTGCCAGCAGTACCCGACAGGGCGTCACCTACGAGCAGTACTTC. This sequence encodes CASSTRQGVTYEQYF.

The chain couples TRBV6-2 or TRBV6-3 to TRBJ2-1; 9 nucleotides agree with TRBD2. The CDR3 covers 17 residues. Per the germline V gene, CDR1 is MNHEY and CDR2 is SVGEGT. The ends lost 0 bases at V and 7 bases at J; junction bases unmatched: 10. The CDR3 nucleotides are TGTGCCAGCAGTTACTCTCTAGCGGGGAGCGTTGTAAATGAGCAGTTCTTC. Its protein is CASSYSLAGSVVNEQFF.

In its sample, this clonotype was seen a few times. The CDR3: CAWRVGNEQFF. CDR3 DNA sequence: TGTGCCTGGAGGGTAGGGAATGAGCAGTTCTTC. The chain employs TRBV30 and TRBJ2-1; D uncertain. This CDR3 comprises 11 residues. Germline assignment: CDR1 GTSNPN and CDR2 SVGIG (reference sequence). Deletions cut 3 bases from V and 7 bases from J, with 7 bases between.

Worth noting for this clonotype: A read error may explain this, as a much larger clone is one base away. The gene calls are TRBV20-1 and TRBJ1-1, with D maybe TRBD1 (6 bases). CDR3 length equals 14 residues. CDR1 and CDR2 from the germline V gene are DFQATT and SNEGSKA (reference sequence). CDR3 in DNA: TGCAGTGCTGGAGATCGTGGGGGGCGGCCTGAAGCTTTCTTT. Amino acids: CSAGDRGGRPEAFF.